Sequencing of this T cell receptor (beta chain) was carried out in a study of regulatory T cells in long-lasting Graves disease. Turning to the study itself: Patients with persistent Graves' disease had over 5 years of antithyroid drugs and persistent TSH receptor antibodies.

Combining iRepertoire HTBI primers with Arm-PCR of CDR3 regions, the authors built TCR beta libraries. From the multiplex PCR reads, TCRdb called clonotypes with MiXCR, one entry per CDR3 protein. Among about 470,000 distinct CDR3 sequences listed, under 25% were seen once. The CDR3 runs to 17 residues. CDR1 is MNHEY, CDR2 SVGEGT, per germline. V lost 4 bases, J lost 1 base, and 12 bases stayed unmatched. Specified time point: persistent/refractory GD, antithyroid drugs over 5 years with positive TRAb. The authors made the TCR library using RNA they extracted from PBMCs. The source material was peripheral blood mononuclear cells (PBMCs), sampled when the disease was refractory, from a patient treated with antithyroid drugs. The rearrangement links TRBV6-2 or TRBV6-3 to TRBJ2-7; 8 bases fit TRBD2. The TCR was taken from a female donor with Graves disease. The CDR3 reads CASSLQPGLGFSYEQYF. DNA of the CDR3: TGTGCCAGCAGTTTACAACCGGGACTAGGATTTTCCTACGAGCAGTACTTC.